Each of the 24 T cell receptor beta chains below was sequenced from the same sample in a study of blood T cell repertoires in COVID-19. Clones were read by immunoSEQ multiplex PCR, and TCRdb kept only the in-frame ones, dropping some. The table lists 250,000 to 300,000 clones, roughly 79% of them singletons. Sequencing was performed on peripheral blood. The source is a woman aged 55-70 years with active or convalescent COVID-19.

This clone appeared many times. The chain uses TRBV27 and TRBJ2-2; unclear D gene. Germline CDR1 reads MNHEY; CDR2 reads SMNVEV (reference sequence). The V end lost 6 bases, the J end lost 1 base, and 15 bases lay between the germline ends. The CDR3 extends over 16 amino acids. CDR3 sequence reads: CASSPLSEVNTGELFF. The CDR3 DNA is TGTGCCAGCAGCCCTTTGAGCGAGGTGAACACCGGGGAGCTGTTTTTT.

This clone was seen more than once but under ten times. This sequence joins TRBV2 and TRBJ2-7, with 12 positions matching TRBD2. Germline CDR1 SNHLY, CDR2 FYNNEI. V shed 4 bases, J shed 6 bases, and the junction held 1 base outside the gene matches. This CDR3 is 13 amino acids long. This chain's CDR3 is CASSGLAGAEQYF. CDR3 DNA sequence: TGTGCCAGCAGTGGACTAGCGGGAGCCGAGCAGTACTTC.

The rearrangement uses TRBV27 and TRBJ1-3; D gene uncertain. This CDR3 region has 15 residues. Germline CDR1 reads MNHEY; CDR2 reads SMNVEV (reference sequence). The germline V and J ends were trimmed by 0 bases and 0 bases, with 6 bases remaining between them. In DNA form, the CDR3 reads TGTGCCAGCAGTTTATCAAGACTCTCTGGAAACACCATATATTTT. This translates into CASSLSRLSGNTIYF.

V and J are TRBV7-9 and TRBJ1-5; perhaps TRBD1 as D (5 bases). Germline assignment: CDR1 SEHNR and CDR2 FQNEAQ (reference sequence). The V and J ends lost 2 bases and 0 bases respectively, with 5 bases between them. The CDR3 length is 14 residues. CDR3 DNA: TGTGCCAGCAGCTTAAGGGGTAGCAATCAGCCCCAGCATTTT. It translates to CASSLRGSNQPQHF.

The table lists this clone with a count of one. CDR3 in amino acids: CASSFTGAGYGYTF. The CDR3 DNA reads as TGTGCCAGCAGCTTTACAGGGGCTGGCTATGGCTACACCTTC. J is TRBJ1-2 and V is TRBV6-5; 7 bases map to TRBD1. Trimming cost V 6 bases and J 4 bases; bases outside gene matches: 8. The germline CDR1 and CDR2 sequences are MNHEY and SVGAGI. This CDR3 is built from 14 residues.

The chain is built from TRBV28 and TRBJ2-7, with a possible D match to TRBD2 (6 bases). The CDR3 spans 15 residues. Germline lookup yields CDR1 MDHEN and CDR2 SYDVKM. V was clipped by 3 bases and J by 5 bases, with 17 bases between them. The CDR3 DNA is TGTGCCAGCAGTTTGTTTTCCGGGAGTCTAGACGAGCAGTACTTC. Residues: CASSLFSGSLDEQYF.

The V call is TRBV7-2, the J call TRBJ1-3; 7 nucleotides agree with TRBD1. The J segment lost 8 bases and the V segment lost 4 bases, leaving 11 bases of the junction unmatched. CDR1 SGHTA and CDR2 FQGNSA come from the germline V gene. The CDR3 contains 15 residues. DNA for the CDR3: TGTGCCAGCAGCTGGAACAGGGGCACGGGTGACACCATATATTTT. Translated: CASSWNRGTGDTIYF. Based on the CDR3 plus reference TRBV7-2 and TRBJ1-3, the full variable domain is GAGVSQSPSNKVTEKGKDVELRCDPISGHTALYWYRQSLGQGLEFLIYFQGNSAPDKSGLPSDRFSAERTGGSVSTLTIQRTQQEDSAVYLCASSWNRGTGDTIYFGEGSWLTVV.

This sequence joins TRBV7-6 and TRBJ1-2; D perhaps matches TRBD1 (5 bases). Trimming stripped 2 bases from V and 8 bases from J, with 18 bases between. There are 15 residues in the CDR3. Germline V gene lookup returns CDR1 SGHVS and CDR2 FNYEAQ. The CDR3 bases are TGTGCCAGCAGCTTAAGAAGTCGTGACACAGGCGGCTACACCTTC. This translates into CASSLRSRDTGGYTF.

This rearrangement joins TRBV7-2 to TRBJ2-7, with TRBD1 matching over 9 bases. The germline gives CDR1 SGHTA, CDR2 FQGNSA. The CDR3 totals 16 residues. V lost 1 base to trimming and J lost 7 bases; unmatched junction nucleotides: 11. The CDR3 nucleotides are TGTGCCAGCAGCTTAGGGTTGACAGGGGGTATGAGGGAGCAGTACTTC. Protein product: CASSLGLTGGMREQYF.

CDR3 nucleotides: TGTGCCAGCACCTCCGTAGGGCAGGGAGGATACAATGAGCAGTTCTTC. It codes for CASTSVGQGGYNEQFF. The rearrangement links TRBV3-1 (or the pseudogene TRBV3-2) to TRBJ2-1; D perhaps matches TRBD2 (6 bases). The CDR3 is 16 residues long. Germline V gene data show CDR1 as LGHDT and CDR2 as YNNKEL (reference sequence). Deletions cut 7 bases from V and 4 bases from J, with 20 bases between.

This chain links TRBV19 with TRBJ1-4; 8 nucleotides agree with TRBD1. In germline, CDR1 is LNHDA, CDR2 SQIVND (reference sequence). The junction had 5 bases not matched to a gene; V was cut back by 6 bases and J by 2 bases. The CDR3 covers 15 residues. The CDR3 loop reads CASSRTGSTNEKLFF. CDR3 sequence (DNA): TGTGCCAGTAGCAGGACAGGGTCTACTAATGAAAAACTGTTTTTT.

The chain combines TRBV5-4 with TRBJ2-7; 8 nucleotides agree with TRBD1. Germline lookup yields CDR1 SGHNT and CDR2 YYREEE (reference sequence). The CDR3 is made up of 13 amino acids. V shed 2 bases and J 6 bases; nucleotides not matched to a gene: 4. This CDR3 reads CASSLTGGFEQYF. CDR3 coding DNA: TGTGCCAGCAGCTTAACAGGGGGTTTCGAGCAGTACTTC.

J is TRBJ1-1 and V is TRBV18; 9 nucleotides line up with TRBD1. CDR3 length equals 16 residues. V lost 3 bases to trimming and J lost 1 base; unmatched junction nucleotides: 6. Germline V CDR1 and CDR2: KGHSH, LQKENI. The CDR3 coding sequence is TGTGCCAGCTCACCGCGACAGGGGGTTAAGAACACTGAAGCTTTCTTT. Protein: CASSPRQGVKNTEAFF.

This sequence joins TRBV9 and TRBJ1-1, with a possible D match to TRBD1 (5 bases). This CDR3 contains 13 residues. V lost 1 base and J 5 bases, leaving 9 bases between the germline ends. The germline V gene has CDR1 SGDLS and CDR2 YYNGEE. CDR3 coding DNA: TGTGCCAGCAGCGTACTCCAGGGTACTGAAGCTTTCTTT. It encodes CASSVLQGTEAFF.

V gene TRBV6-6 combines with J gene TRBJ1-2; 7 bases align to TRBD1. Germline-derived CDR1 and CDR2 are MNHNY and SVGAGI (reference sequence). The CDR3 loop spans 12 amino acids. The J segment lost 7 bases and the V segment lost 6 bases, leaving 5 bases of the junction unmatched. CDR3 in amino acids: CASRRQGGGYTF. CDR3 DNA: TGTGCCAGCAGGCGACAGGGAGGTGGCTACACCTTC.

The rearrangement joins TRBV7-2 to TRBJ1-1, with a possible D match to TRBD1 (6 bases). This CDR3 has 15 amino acids. V was trimmed by 0 bases and J by 0 bases, leaving 8 bases between them. CDR1 and CDR2 from the germline V gene are SGHTA and FQGNSA. This CDR3 reads CASSLAGAMNTEAFF. The CDR3 DNA follows: TGTGCCAGCAGCTTAGCGGGGGCCATGAACACTGAAGCTTTCTTT.

The rearrangement joins TRBV5-4 to TRBJ1-2, with D possibly TRBD1 on 5 matching bases. CDR3 length equals 15 residues. Germline loops: CDR1 SGHNT, CDR2 YYREEE (reference sequence). The V end was cut by 1 base, the J end by 1 base, with 11 bases between. Here the CDR3 DNA reads TGTGCCAGCAGCTTGACTCAGGGCCTTAACTATGGCTACACCTTC. It yields the protein CASSLTQGLNYGYTF.

This clone showed up just a few times. CDR3 sequence: CAISENGQGSNSPLHF. The CDR3 nucleotides are TGTGCCATCAGTGAGAACGGACAGGGTAGTAATTCACCCCTCCACTTT. The chain couples TRBV10-3 to TRBJ1-6; 8 positions match TRBD1. From germline, CDR1 is ENHRY and CDR2 SYGVKD. CDR3 size: 16 residues. J lost 6 bases, V lost 2 bases, and 6 bases had no gene match.

The chain has TRBV21-1 and TRBJ1-1; TRBD1, the table's D call, lacks a check against the DNA. TRBV21-1 is a documented pseudogene. The CDR3 covers 16 residues. This CDR3 reads CASSKEERTMNTEAFF. The CDR3 coding sequence is TGTGCCAGCAGCAAAGAAGAGAGGACAATGAACACTGAAGCTTTCTTT.

V and J are TRBV6-4 and TRBJ1-2, with unresolved D. V gave up 9 bases and J gave up 5 bases, with 16 bases separating them. This CDR3 spans 13 amino acids. The germline CDR1 and CDR2 sequences are MRHNA and SNTAGT. The CDR3 region has the DNA TGTGCCAGGGAGGTCGGCTTTGGGTATGGCTACACCTTC. It codes for CAREVGFGYGYTF.

The chain couples TRBV10-3 to TRBJ2-7, with 9 bases that match TRBD1. The CDR3 runs to 15 residues. V lost 7 bases, J lost 2 bases, and 9 bases stayed unmatched. The germline V gene encodes CDR1 ENHRY and CDR2 SYGVKD. The DNA for the CDR3 is TGTGCCATCACTACGGGACAGGGCGCGGCCTACGAGCAGTACTTC. Amino acids: CAITTGQGAAYEQYF.

This clone was counted a few times. The chain has TRBV14 and TRBJ1-1, with TRBD1 matching over 7 bases. With V trimmed by 0 bases and J by 0 bases, 4 bases remained unmatched. This CDR3 comprises 16 residues. Germline V CDR1 and CDR2: SGHDN, FVKESK. The CDR3 loop reads CASSQDQGQLNTEAFF. The CDR3 coding sequence is TGTGCCAGCAGCCAAGACCAGGGACAGCTGAACACTGAAGCTTTCTTT.

The chain joins TRBV5-1 to TRBJ1-1; D not resolved. Germline assignment: CDR1 SGHRS and CDR2 YFSETQ. The germline V and J ends were trimmed by 1 base and 4 bases, with 8 bases remaining between them. The CDR3 totals 13 residues. The chain's CDR3 is CASSLSTGTEAFF. The CDR3 DNA sequence: TGCGCCAGCAGCTTGAGCACGGGCACTGAAGCTTTCTTT.

The genes are TRBV19 and TRBJ2-3; TRBD1 matches 7 bases. There are 16 residues in the CDR3. V shed 6 bases and J 1 base; nucleotides not matched to a gene: 10. CDR1 is LNHDA and CDR2 is SQIVND in the germline V gene (reference sequence). Written as DNA, the CDR3 is TGTGCCAGTAGCCCGCAGACAGGGCTTCGCACAGATACGCAGTATTTT. Its translation is CASSPQTGLRTDTQYF.